These 32 T cell receptor beta chains were sequenced from one sample in a study of T cell clones after liver transplantation. Repertoires were generated with immunoSEQ multiplex PCR, while TCRdb's copy carries only in-frame clones and drops some. This table has over 50,000 clones, approximately 84% appearing once. The sequencing here drew on CD4+ T cells from blood, taken before liver transplant. The receptor source for this set is a human donor who received a liver transplant.

The gene calls are TRBV28 and TRBJ1-1, with D possibly being TRBD1 (5 bases). Trimming pared 6 bases from V and 1 base from J, leaving 9 bases between. The CDR3 runs 13 residues. Germline lookup yields CDR1 MDHEN and CDR2 SYDVKM. The CDR3 is CASRAGKNTEAFF. CDR3 nucleotides: TGTGCCAGCAGGGCAGGGAAGAACACTGAAGCTTTCTTT.

This chain uses TRBV4-1 with TRBJ1-4; D gene uncertain. The CDR3 is made up of 14 amino acids. V shed 3 bases and J shed 9 bases, with 14 bases lying between them. CDR1 and CDR2 from the germline V gene are MGHRA and YSYEKL. This CDR3 reads CASSQRVSEQKLFF. DNA for the CDR3: TGCGCCAGCAGCCAGCGGGTCTCCGAGCAAAAACTGTTTTTT.

The chain joins TRBV5-1 to TRBJ2-3, with 7 bases fitting TRBD1. V lost 0 bases, J lost 3 bases, and 7 bases stayed unmatched. In germline, CDR1 is SGHRS, CDR2 YFSETQ. This CDR3 comprises 16 residues. CDR3 bases: TGCGCCAGCAGCTTGGGGGGACAGCCTCTAACAGATACGCAGTATTTT. Translation: CASSLGGQPLTDTQYF.

The gene calls are TRBV5-4 and TRBJ2-3; 12 positions agree with TRBD2. The germline gives CDR1 SGHNT, CDR2 YYREEE (reference sequence). V shed 4 bases, J shed 6 bases, and the junction held 3 bases outside the gene matches. CDR3 length equals 14 residues. The CDR3 loop is CASSQGLAGDTQYF. The CDR3 DNA follows: TGTGCCAGCAGCCAAGGACTAGCGGGGGATACGCAGTATTTT.

The chain uses TRBV7-2 and TRBJ2-2; D is unclear. There are 14 residues in the CDR3. Trimming took 5 bases from V and 4 from J, leaving 11 bases between them. From germline, CDR1 is SGHTA and CDR2 FQGNSA. CDR3 sequence reads: CASSTPVLTGELFF. For the CDR3, the DNA is TGTGCCAGCAGCACCCCGGTACTCACCGGGGAGCTGTTTTTT.

This chain links TRBV7-3 with TRBJ1-5; 8 bases line up with TRBD1. This CDR3 spans 15 amino acids. Germline V CDR1 and CDR2: SGHTA, FQGTGA. V was pared by 3 bases and J by 5 bases, with 6 bases of the junction left unmatched. CDR3 sequence reads: CASSLGTGPDQPQHF. CDR3 in DNA: TGTGCCAGCAGCTTGGGGACAGGTCCGGATCAGCCCCAGCATTTT. The full variable domain, in which reference TRBV7-3 and TRBJ1-5 provide the parts outside the CDR3, is GAGVSQTPSNKVTEKGKYVELRCDPISGHTALYWYRQSLGQGPEFLIYFQGTGAADDSGLPNDRFFAVRPEGSVSTLKIQRTERGDSAVYLCASSLGTGPDQPQHFGDGTRLSIL.

The gene calls are TRBV30 and TRBJ1-1; TRBD1 agrees at 9 bases. This CDR3 is 13 amino acids long. Germline assignment: CDR1 GTSNPN and CDR2 SVGIG (reference sequence). Losses at the gene ends were 4 bases for V and 7 bases for J; bases not matched to a gene: 7. CDR3 sequence reads: CAWTGQGPVEAFF. CDR3 in DNA: TGTGCCTGGACGGGACAGGGCCCTGTTGAAGCTTTCTTT.

CDR3: CASSLDVGPSTDTQYF. The CDR3 DNA reads TGTGCCAGCAGCTTAGACGTGGGGCCTAGCACAGATACGCAGTATTTT. The genes are TRBV7-2 and TRBJ2-3; D possibly corresponds to TRBD1 (5 bases). The V end was cut by 1 base, the J end by 0 bases, with 11 bases between. CDR3 size: 16 residues. Germline lookup yields CDR1 SGHTA and CDR2 FQGNSA.

The chain employs TRBV7-2 and TRBJ2-7, with 7 bases fitting TRBD1. The CDR3 length is 15 residues. The germline CDR1 and CDR2 sequences are SGHTA and FQGNSA. V lost 5 bases and J lost 0; bases outside the gene matches: 7. As DNA, the CDR3 is TGTGCCAGCAGCATATCGACAGGGCCCTCCTACGAGCAGTACTTC. Translation gives CASSISTGPSYEQYF.

This CDR3 reads CSVQTSGGSYEQYF. The CDR3 nucleotides are TGCAGCGTGCAAACTAGCGGGGGTTCCTACGAGCAGTACTTC. The rearrangement links TRBV29-1 to TRBJ2-7, with 11 nucleotides matching TRBD2. Looked up from germline, CDR1 is SQVTM and CDR2 is ANQGSEA. The V gene end was trimmed by 6 bases and the J gene end by 1 base; junction bases not matched to a gene: 5. The CDR3 consists of 14 residues.

V and J are TRBV10-3 and TRBJ2-1; TRBD1 matches at 8 bases. The CDR3 totals 16 residues. V gave up 4 bases and J gave up 2 bases; unmatched junction bases: 7. The V gene's germline CDR1 is ENHRY and CDR2 SYGVKD. The CDR3 sequence: CAISVLPGQAYNEQFF. The CDR3 nucleotides read TGTGCCATCAGTGTCCTGCCGGGACAGGCCTACAATGAGCAGTTCTTC.

The chain recombines TRBV7-9 with TRBJ1-4; D remains ambiguous. This CDR3 comprises 15 residues. Germline loops: CDR1 SEHNR, CDR2 FQNEAQ (reference sequence). The ends were cut back, 5 bases at V and 7 bases at J, with 17 bases in the middle. The CDR3 coding sequence is TGTGCCAGCAGCGGAGGCACATGGTTTGGTGAAAAACTGTTTTTT. It yields the protein CASSGGTWFGEKLFF.

This clone was seen only once. The V gene is TRBV10-1, the J gene TRBJ1-5, with TRBD1 as a possible D gene (5 bases). The length of the CDR3 is 19 residues. The V gene's germline CDR1 is WNHNN and CDR2 SYGVQD (reference sequence). The germline V and J ends were trimmed by 1 base and 2 bases, with 21 bases remaining between them. CDR3 protein: CASSEFKIPGDYGNQPQHF. DNA for the CDR3: TGCGCCAGCAGTGAGTTTAAAATCCCGGGGGATTATGGCAATCAGCCCCAGCATTTT.

This clone has a single count. The J gene is TRBJ2-7, the V gene TRBV6-1; D is possibly TRBD1 (6 bases). This CDR3 spans 18 amino acids. The V end was cut by 3 bases, the J end by 2 bases, with 23 bases between. Germline assignment: CDR1 MNHNS and CDR2 SASEGT. In DNA, the CDR3 is TGTGCCAGCAGTGACCCCATCCTCGGACAGCTAACAGCCTACGAGCAGTACTTC. This translates into CASSDPILGQLTAYEQYF.

The J gene is TRBJ2-7, the V gene TRBV7-2, with 8 bases that match TRBD2. The CDR3 spans 15 residues. Germline CDR1 reads SGHTA; CDR2 reads FQGNSA. The V and J ends lost 1 base and 0 bases, in that order; junction bases with no gene match: 2. The chain's CDR3 is CASSLGLATSYEQYF. The CDR3 coding sequence is TGTGCCAGCAGCTTAGGACTAGCGACCTCCTACGAGCAGTACTTC.

The chain recombines TRBV30 with TRBJ1-5, with D maybe TRBD1 (5 bases). Germline V gene lookup returns CDR1 GTSNPN and CDR2 SVGIG (reference sequence). Trimming took 1 base from V and 3 from J, leaving 13 bases between them. This CDR3 contains 15 residues. CDR3 residues: CAWSAEGRANQPQHF. The CDR3 nucleotides read TGTGCCTGGAGTGCGGAGGGGCGGGCCAATCAGCCCCAGCATTTT.

DNA of the CDR3: TGCGCCAGCAGCTTGGTTTCGCAGGGAGGATGGGAGACCCAGTACTTC. Amino acids: CASSLVSQGGWETQYF. The gene calls are TRBV5-1 and TRBJ2-5; possible D gene TRBD2, 6 bases. The V gene's germline CDR1 is SGHRS and CDR2 YFSETQ. This CDR3 is built from 16 residues. V gave up 0 bases and J gave up 5 bases, with 17 bases separating them.

V is TRBV11-2 and J is TRBJ2-2; D is undetermined. CDR3 size: 15 residues. CDR1 SGHAT and CDR2 FQNNGV come from the germline V gene. V was pared by 2 bases and J by 2 bases, with 9 bases between. CDR3 amino acids: CASSLRFRNTGELFF. The CDR3 DNA follows: TGTGCCAGCAGCTTAAGGTTCAGAAACACCGGGGAGCTGTTTTTT.

The chain has TRBV30 and TRBJ2-5, with 10 bases aligning to TRBD2. Germline-derived CDR1 and CDR2 are GTSNPN and SVGIG (reference sequence). Trimming cost V 2 bases and J 5 bases; bases outside gene matches: 17. The CDR3 runs to 18 residues. As DNA, the CDR3 is TGTGCCTGGAGTACCCTAGCGGGAGATCGACTTGTATCTGAGACCCAGTACTTC. Protein: CAWSTLAGDRLVSETQYF.

This clone was observed a single time. The chain couples TRBV27 to TRBJ2-3; 8 bases match TRBD2. The germline gives CDR1 MNHEY, CDR2 SMNVEV (reference sequence). V was pared by 3 bases and J by 2 bases, with 13 bases of the junction left unmatched. The CDR3 consists of 18 residues. Written as DNA, the CDR3 is TGTGCCAGCAGTTTTCGGTTTGTTAGCGGGACCGACACAGATACGCAGTATTTT. Amino acids: CASSFRFVSGTDTDTQYF.

As to this clone: Other nucleotide sequences in the sample specify the same CDR3. The chain links TRBV7-2 to TRBJ2-7; D gene unclear. Germline CDR1 reads SGHTA; CDR2 reads FQGNSA. Trimming removed 4 bases at V and 2 bases at J, with 3 bases between. The length of the CDR3 is 11 residues. CDR3 sequence: CASSSAYEQYF. The CDR3 region has the DNA TGTGCCAGCAGCTCGGCCTACGAGCAGTACTTC.

V usage is TRBV7-2 and J usage is TRBJ2-1; 9 nucleotides align to TRBD1. Germline V gene lookup returns CDR1 SGHTA and CDR2 FQGNSA. V shed 5 bases, J shed 5 bases, and the junction held 4 bases outside the gene matches. The CDR3 is 14 amino acids. CDR3 nucleotide sequence: TGTGCCAGCAGCGCGGGACAGGGAAACAATGAGCAGTTCTTC. Translated: CASSAGQGNNEQFF.

V gene TRBV10-3 combines with J gene TRBJ1-1; D may be TRBD1 (5 bases). This CDR3 has 15 residues. The germline gives CDR1 ENHRY, CDR2 SYGVKD. Trimming took off 3 bases at V and 1 base at J, with 12 bases between the two ends. Written as DNA, the CDR3 is TGTGCCATCAGTGACAGGGAGGCCCGGAACACTGAAGCTTTCTTT. Protein sequence: CAISDREARNTEAFF.

The gene calls are TRBV5-6 and TRBJ2-1; D possibly corresponds to TRBD2 (6 bases). The CDR3 runs to 17 residues. Trimming pared 4 bases from V and 0 bases from J, leaving 17 bases between. Germline assignment: CDR1 SGHDT and CDR2 YYEEEE. The CDR3 reads CASSRSRGVRSYNEQFF. CDR3 bases: TGTGCCAGCAGCCGGTCCCGCGGGGTTCGCTCCTACAATGAGCAGTTCTTC.

The V and J genes are TRBV7-9 and TRBJ1-2, with 9 bases aligning to TRBD1. CDR3 length equals 15 residues. Germline V CDR1 and CDR2: SEHNR, FQNEAQ (reference sequence). Trimming at V came to 5 bases and at J to 7 bases, leaving 11 bases not matched to a gene. In DNA, the CDR3 is TGTGCCAGCAGCGCACCCGGGACAGGGAGAACTGGCTACACCTTC. Translation: CASSAPGTGRTGYTF.

The V and J genes are TRBV7-3 and TRBJ2-5; D might be TRBD1 (6 bases). With 5 bases removed from V and 4 bases from J, the gap between germline ends came to 11 bases. Germline V lookup: CDR1 SGHTA, CDR2 FQGTGA. The CDR3 extends over 13 amino acids. CDR3 DNA: TGTGCCAGCAGCGTACAGGGTTCAGAGACCCAGTACTTC. Translated, it gives CASSVQGSETQYF.

This chain links TRBV9 with TRBJ2-1, with 7 bases identical to TRBD2. This CDR3 region has 13 residues. The germline V gene has CDR1 SGDLS and CDR2 YYNGEE. With 2 bases clipped from V and 10 bases from J, the junction kept 6 bases outside the gene matches. CDR3 residues: CASSVRLAREQFF. The CDR3 DNA reads as TGTGCCAGCAGCGTTCGACTAGCTCGGGAGCAGTTCTTC.

The chain links TRBV9 to TRBJ1-3; D uncertain. Per the germline V gene, CDR1 is SGDLS and CDR2 is YYNGEE. This CDR3 is built from 12 residues. With 1 base removed from V and 5 bases from J, the gap between germline ends came to 4 bases. This chain's CDR3 is CASSVNRNTIYF. The CDR3 bases are TGTGCCAGCAGCGTAAATCGAAACACCATATATTTT.

The chain is built from TRBV5-1 and TRBJ2-4; 7 bases are a match to TRBD1. Trimming removed 1 base from V and 5 bases from J; junction bases left unmatched: 6. CDR1 and CDR2 (germline): SGHRS, YFSETQ. The CDR3 sequence is 15 residues long. CDR3 region: CASSLNSGTENIQYF. CDR3 in DNA: TGCGCCAGCAGCTTGAACTCCGGGACAGAAAACATTCAGTACTTC.

The V gene is TRBV10-3, the J gene TRBJ2-5; 10 bases are a match to TRBD2. CDR3 length: 17 amino acids. CDR1 and CDR2 from the germline V gene are ENHRY and SYGVKD. V was clipped by 4 bases and J by 0 bases; unmatched bases: 8. DNA for the CDR3: TGTGCCATCAGTGGCGGTCTAGCGGGGGACAACCAAGAGACCCAGTACTTC. Its translation: CAISGGLAGDNQETQYF.

The chain links TRBV5-1 to TRBJ2-2; D gene unclear. Germline loops: CDR1 SGHRS, CDR2 YFSETQ. V was cut by 0 bases and J by 4 bases, with 7 bases left in between. The length of the CDR3 is 14 residues. The CDR3 DNA sequence: TGCGCCAGCAGCTTGGTTGGAGCCACCGGGGAGCTGTTTTTT. As protein: CASSLVGATGELFF.

The chain is built from TRBV5-4 and TRBJ2-3, with TRBD1 matching 9 bases. The CDR3 loop spans 15 amino acids. The trim removed 0 bases at V and 8 bases at J, leaving 7 bases unmatched. CDR1 SGHNT and CDR2 YYREEE come from the germline V gene (reference sequence). CDR3 residues: CASSLGTGAVGTQYF. The CDR3 nucleotides read TGTGCCAGCAGCTTGGGGACAGGGGCAGTGGGTACGCAGTATTTT.